This T cell receptor beta chain was sequenced for a study of vaccination and CD4 T cells after COVID-19. Note on this clonotype: The antigen is undetermined.

The Oncomine TCR Beta short-read assay generated sequence data from the DNA of cultured CD4+ T cells. TCRdb fed the PCR reads into MiXCR, producing one record per CDR3 protein. The repertoire holds over 10,000 distinct CDR3 sequences, with 50% to 55% as singletons. Treatment of the sample: approximately 9-day PBMC culture with coronavirus spike peptide pools or control peptides (ViraFEST assay). Per-well cultures of millions of PBMCs received 8 to 10 IU/ml IL-2 and around 10 ug/ml peptide pools. Germline-derived CDR1 and CDR2 are SGHTA and FQGNSA. CDR3 length equals 12 residues. The ends were cut back, 3 bases at V and 5 bases at J, with 7 bases in the middle.

Sample: CD4+ T cells from blood, cultured in vitro. The rearrangement joins TRBV7-2 to TRBJ1-1; D is undetermined. The receptor's source is a human donor who had recovered from COVID-19. The CDR3 DNA follows: TGTGCCAGCAGCTTTGTACCTACTGAAGCTTTCTTT. Translating it yields CASSFVPTEAFF.